Below, 20 T cell receptor beta chains from the same sample are listed, as sequenced in a study of blood T cell repertoires in COVID-19. Clones were sequenced by immunoSEQ multiplex PCR, and TCRdb holds only the in-frame ones, with some missing. The sample carries approximately 210,000 clones, 70% to 90% recorded once. Sequenced sample: peripheral blood. The receptor set was obtained from a woman between 45 and 60 years old with active or convalescent COVID-19.

Written as DNA, the CDR3 is TGTGCCAGCAGCTTAAACCCCTACGGGGTCACTGAAGCTTTCTTT. Translation: CASSLNPYGVTEAFF. The chain recombines TRBV7-3 with TRBJ1-1; D is unresolved. This CDR3 contains 15 residues. Trimming shortened V by 1 base and J by 4 bases, and 13 bases separated the two germline ends. The germline CDR1 and CDR2 sequences are SGHTA and FQGTGA.

The chain carries TRBV25-1 and TRBJ2-3; TRBD2 matches at 13 bases. Germline trimming cut 3 bases from V and 1 base from J; bases unmatched to any gene: 4. Per the germline V gene, CDR1 is MGHDK and CDR2 is SYGVNS. CDR3 size: 17 residues. The CDR3 loop is CASSDGLAGARTDTQYF. The CDR3 nucleotides are TGTGCCAGCAGTGATGGACTAGCGGGAGCCCGCACAGATACGCAGTATTTT.

Concerning this clone: The identical CDR3 is also encoded by other nucleotide sequences in the sample. This chain connects TRBV2 to TRBJ1-5, with 11 bases that match TRBD1. The CDR3 is made up of 13 amino acids. Germline CDR1 is SNHLY and CDR2 is FYNNEI. V lost 6 bases and J lost 12; bases outside the gene matches: 7. In DNA, the CDR3 is TGTGCCAGCAGCTCGGGACAGGGGGAGGGCCAGCATTTT. It encodes CASSSGQGEGQHF. The whole variable domain, filled in from reference TRBV2 and TRBJ1-5, reads EPEVTQTPSHQVTQMGQEVILRCVPISNHLYFYWYRQILGQKVEFLVSFYNNEISEKSEIFDDQFSVERPDGSNFTLKIRSTKLEDSAMYFCASSSGQGEGQHFGDGTRLSIL.

This clone was counted a single time. Here the CDR3 reads CAISESPGEGYEQYF. The CDR3, as DNA: TGTGCCATCAGTGAGTCCCCCGGAGAGGGCTACGAGCAGTACTTC. The gene calls are TRBV10-3 and TRBJ2-7, with D tentatively TRBD2 (5 bases). This CDR3 spans 15 amino acids. Germline assignment: CDR1 ENHRY and CDR2 SYGVKD. Trimming stripped 0 bases from V and 3 bases from J, with 12 bases between.

This chain links TRBV6-5 with TRBJ2-1; 10 bases agree with TRBD2. The ends lost 4 bases at V and 6 bases at J; junction bases unmatched: 6. The CDR3 is made up of 15 amino acids. From germline, CDR1 is MNHEY and CDR2 SVGAGI. CDR3 sequence reads: CASSFSGGSSNEQFF. Written as DNA, the CDR3 is TGTGCCAGCAGTTTTAGCGGGGGGTCGTCCAATGAGCAGTTCTTC.

The chain has TRBV7-2 and TRBJ1-6, with D possibly matching TRBD1 (5 bases). The CDR3 is 16 amino acids. Trimming pared 5 bases from V and 9 bases from J, leaving 20 bases between. Germline V gene sequence: CDR1 SGHTA, CDR2 FQGNSA. The CDR3 coding sequence is TGTGCCAGCAGCCCCCTAATGCAGGGTCTTAGTTCACCCCTCCACTTT. Protein: CASSPLMQGLSSPLHF.

The chain joins TRBV5-4 to TRBJ2-5; the match to TRBD2 covers 10 bases. Germline loops: CDR1 SGHNT, CDR2 YYREEE (reference sequence). The CDR3 has 17 amino acids. J was trimmed by 4 bases and V by 4 bases; bases with no gene match: 13. CDR3 nucleotide sequence: TGTGCCAGCAGCGGCGGCCCTAGCGGGAGACCAGGAGAGACCCAGTACTTC. It yields the protein CASSGGPSGRPGETQYF.

This chain connects TRBV14 to TRBJ1-1; the D gene is possibly TRBD1 (6 bases). Germline V gives CDR1 SGHDN, CDR2 FVKESK. The CDR3 spans 14 residues. Trimming left V 0 bases short and J 11 bases short, with 16 bases between. CDR3 region: CASSQDRRMRGAFF. The CDR3 DNA reads TGTGCCAGCAGCCAAGATCGGCGGATGAGGGGGGCTTTCTTT.

The chain joins TRBV7-9 to TRBJ2-2; 10 bases match TRBD1. The CDR3 sequence is 17 residues long. The V segment lost 8 bases and the J segment 7 bases; nucleotides outside the gene matches: 16. Germline CDR1 SEHNR, CDR2 FQNEAQ (reference sequence). DNA of the CDR3: TGTGCCAGCGGACGTACGGCCGGGACAGGGGCTAGCGGGGAGCTGTTTTTT. Its protein product is CASGRTAGTGASGELFF.

This clone was observed a few times. The CDR3 DNA sequence: TGTGCCAGCAGCTTCGGGACAGGGGACGCCTACGAGCAGTACTTC. This gives the protein CASSFGTGDAYEQYF. The chain is built from TRBV5-4 and TRBJ2-7; 10 nucleotides agree with TRBD1. Germline V gives CDR1 SGHNT, CDR2 YYREEE (reference sequence). CDR3 size: 15 residues. Unmatched junction bases numbered 4, after V lost 2 bases and J lost 2 bases.

Here the CDR3 reads CASTAAQGATEAFF. As DNA, the CDR3 is TGTGCCAGCACCGCCGCCCAGGGCGCCACTGAAGCTTTCTTT. V gene TRBV28 combines with J gene TRBJ1-1; D possibly corresponds to TRBD1 (5 bases). With 7 bases removed from V and 4 bases from J, the gap between germline ends came to 16 bases. Germline V gives CDR1 MDHEN, CDR2 SYDVKM. The CDR3 covers 14 residues.

The rearrangement uses TRBV29-1 and TRBJ2-3; D possibly corresponds to TRBD1 (5 bases). V shed 3 bases and J shed 3 bases, with 10 bases lying between them. The CDR3 covers 13 residues. CDR1 and CDR2 from the germline V gene are SQVTM and ANQGSEA. The CDR3 reads CSVEAGLTDTQYF. Written as DNA, the CDR3 is TGCAGCGTTGAGGCAGGGCTGACAGATACGCAGTATTTT.

V and J are TRBV2 and TRBJ2-7; D is perhaps TRBD2 (6 bases). This CDR3 is built from 14 residues. Germline V gene lookup returns CDR1 SNHLY and CDR2 FYNNEI. Trimming took off 4 bases at V and 1 base at J, with 11 bases between the two ends. CDR3 nucleotides: TGTGCCAGCAGTGTGCGACTAGTATCCTACGAGCAGTACTTC. This translates into CASSVRLVSYEQYF.

In its sample, this clone was seen once. A much larger clone lies a single base off, so this may be a read error. The chain has TRBV5-6 and TRBJ2-6; TRBD2 matches 7 bases. The length of the CDR3 is 16 residues. Germline CDR1 reads SGHDT; CDR2 reads YYEEEE. V lost 0 bases, J lost 0 bases, and 0 bases stayed unmatched. The CDR3 spells CASSLGGGSGANVLTF. The CDR3, as DNA: TGTGCCAGCAGCTTGGGGGGGGGCTCTGGGGCCAACGTCCTGACTTTC.

This sequence joins TRBV5-6 and TRBJ2-7; TRBD2 is a possible D gene (6 bases). CDR3 size: 16 residues. V was clipped by 4 bases and J by 0 bases, with 17 bases between them. In germline, CDR1 is SGHDT, CDR2 YYEEEE. The CDR3 is CASSPYAQRASYEQYF. The CDR3 nucleotides read TGTGCCAGCAGCCCCTACGCCCAGCGGGCCTCCTACGAGCAGTACTTC.

The V and J genes are TRBV6-1 and TRBJ1-5; 7 bases match TRBD1. Per germline, CDR1 MNHNS and CDR2 SASEGT. The length of the CDR3 is 12 residues. Trimming at V came to 2 bases and at J to 9 bases, leaving 1 base not matched to a gene. DNA for the CDR3: TGTGCCAGCAGTGAAAGGGGGCTGCCCCAGCATTTT. Protein: CASSERGLPQHF.

The chain carries TRBV24-1 and TRBJ2-2, with 11 bases matching TRBD2. The V gene's germline CDR1 is KGHDR and CDR2 SFDVKD. Germline trimming cut 1 base from V and 7 bases from J; bases unmatched to any gene: 7. The CDR3 is 17 residues long. The CDR3: CATSDLTSGSNYGELFF. CDR3 bases: TGTGCCACCAGTGATTTAACTAGCGGGAGCAACTACGGGGAGCTGTTTTTT.

This chain uses TRBV25-1 with TRBJ1-1; D gene uncertain. Trimming took off 6 bases at V and 6 bases at J, with 20 bases between the two ends. This CDR3 comprises 15 residues. The germline V gene has CDR1 MGHDK and CDR2 SYGVNS. The CDR3 coding sequence is TGTGCCAGCAGCGCTACTCGAGGGTGGGCCCCTGAAGCTTTCTTT. Protein: CASSATRGWAPEAFF. The full variable domain, completed using reference TRBV25-1 and TRBJ1-1, is EADIYQTPRYLVIGTGKKITLECSQTMGHDKMYWYQQDPGMELHLIHYSYGVNSTEKGDLSSESTVSRIRTEHFPLTLESARPSHTSQYLCASSATRGWAPEAFFGQGTRLTVV.

This clone turned up a few times. J is TRBJ1-5 and V is TRBV28; tentative D call: TRBD1 (6 bases). CDR3 length: 16 residues. Germline CDR1 MDHEN, CDR2 SYDVKM. V was cut by 3 bases and J by 5 bases, with 17 bases left in between. The CDR3 region is CASSFYRGAEYQPQHF. CDR3 nucleotide sequence: TGTGCCAGCAGTTTTTATCGGGGGGCCGAGTATCAGCCCCAGCATTTT.

The CDR3 coding sequence is TGTGCCAGCTCCGTAGGACAAGTCAATCAGCCCCAGCATTTT. Its protein is CASSVGQVNQPQHF. V and J are TRBV18 and TRBJ1-5, with a possible D match to TRBD1 (5 bases). V was shortened by 6 bases and J by 3 bases, with 12 bases between the two germline ends. The CDR3 loop spans 14 amino acids. Germline CDR1 reads KGHSH; CDR2 reads LQKENI. The full variable domain, completed using reference TRBV18 and TRBJ1-5, is NAGVMQNPRHLVRRRGQEARLRCSPMKGHSHVYWYRQLPEEGLKFMVYLQKENIIDESGMPKERFSAEFPKEGPSILRIQQVVRGDSAAYFCASSVGQVNQPQHFGDGTRLSIL.